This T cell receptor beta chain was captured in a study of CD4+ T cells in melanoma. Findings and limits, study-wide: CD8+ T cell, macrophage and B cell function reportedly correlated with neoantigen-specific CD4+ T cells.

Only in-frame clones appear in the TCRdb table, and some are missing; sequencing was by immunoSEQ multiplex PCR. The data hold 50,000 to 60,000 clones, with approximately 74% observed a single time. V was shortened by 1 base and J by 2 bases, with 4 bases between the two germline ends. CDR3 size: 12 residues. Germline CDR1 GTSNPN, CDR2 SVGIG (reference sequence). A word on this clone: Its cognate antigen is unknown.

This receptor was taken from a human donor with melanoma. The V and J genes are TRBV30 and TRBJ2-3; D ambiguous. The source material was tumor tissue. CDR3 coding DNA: TGTGCCTGGAGTGCAATCACAGATACGCAGTATTTT. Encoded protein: CAWSAITDTQYF.